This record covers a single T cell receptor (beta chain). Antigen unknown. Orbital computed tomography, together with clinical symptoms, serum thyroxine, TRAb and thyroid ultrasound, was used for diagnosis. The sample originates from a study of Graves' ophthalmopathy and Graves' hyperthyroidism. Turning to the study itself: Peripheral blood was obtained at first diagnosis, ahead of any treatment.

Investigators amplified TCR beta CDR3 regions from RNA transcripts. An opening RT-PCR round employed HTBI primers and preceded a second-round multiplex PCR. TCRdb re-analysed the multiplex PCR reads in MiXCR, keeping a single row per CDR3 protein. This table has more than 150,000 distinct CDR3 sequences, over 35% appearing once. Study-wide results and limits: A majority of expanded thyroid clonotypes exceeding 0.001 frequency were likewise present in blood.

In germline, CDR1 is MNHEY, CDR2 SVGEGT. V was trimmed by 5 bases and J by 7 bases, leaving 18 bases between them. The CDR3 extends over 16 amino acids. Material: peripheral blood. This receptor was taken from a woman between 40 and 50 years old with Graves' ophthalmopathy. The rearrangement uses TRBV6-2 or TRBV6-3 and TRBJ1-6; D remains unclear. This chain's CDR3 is CASSTRTTTGNSPLHF. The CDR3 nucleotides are TGTGCCAGCAGTACCCGGACGACGACCGGGAATTCACCCCTCCACTTT.